One and the same sample provided the 8 T cell receptor beta chains below, sequenced in a study of identical twins. TCRdb recomputed calls from the 5' RACE reads with MiXCR, one row per CDR3 protein. The profile shows approximately 220,000 distinct CDR3 sequences, 6.5% to 8.5% of them singletons. Another study also made use of these data, one on yellow fever vaccine responses in identical twins.

Specimen: memory (CD45RO+) T cells sorted from blood. Receptors were obtained from a woman under 30 in good health.

J is TRBJ1-5 and V is TRBV27, with D unresolved. CDR3 length: 15 residues. From germline, CDR1 is MNHEY and CDR2 SMNVEV (reference sequence). V was trimmed by 4 bases and J by 0 bases, leaving 10 bases between them. CDR3 nucleotides: TGTGCCAGCAGTTCCCGGCCGGGTAGCAATCAGCCCCAGCATTTT. Amino acid sequence: CASSSRPGSNQPQHF.

This clonotype has more than one count but fewer than ten. The gene calls are TRBV9 and TRBJ2-2, with 9 nucleotides matching TRBD2. The CDR3 runs to 16 residues. Germline CDR1 is SGDLS and CDR2 is YYNGEE. J was trimmed by 4 bases and V by 4 bases; bases with no gene match: 8. The CDR3: CASSPLLAGTTGELFF. The CDR3 coding sequence is TGTGCCAGCAGCCCCTTGCTAGCGGGGACCACCGGGGAGCTGTTTTTT. Drawing the rest from reference TRBV9 and TRBJ2-2, the complete variable domain is DSGVTQTPKHLITATGQRVTLRCSPRSGDLSVYWYQQSLDQGLQFLIQYYNGEERAKGNILERFSAQQFPDLHSELNLSSLELGDSALYFCASSPLLAGTTGELFFGEGSRLTVL.

This clonotype was counted only a few times. The V call is TRBV27, the J call TRBJ2-7, with D unresolved. V lost 7 bases to trimming and J lost 3 bases, with 7 bases between them. The CDR3 is 11 residues long. Per germline, CDR1 MNHEY and CDR2 SMNVEV (reference sequence). The CDR3 protein is CASKHLYEQYF. The CDR3 DNA reads TGTGCCAGCAAGCACCTCTACGAGCAGTACTTC.

The table lists this clonotype with a few counts. The chain combines TRBV7-2 with TRBJ1-1, with a weak D call TRBD1 (5 bases). With 8 bases removed from V and 1 base from J, the gap between germline ends came to 17 bases. CDR3 size: 15 residues. Per germline, CDR1 SGHTA and CDR2 FQGNSA. The CDR3 loop is CASSKQARANTEAFF. The CDR3, as DNA: TGTGCCAGCTCCAAACAGGCAAGGGCGAACACTGAAGCTTTCTTT.

This clonotype was counted ten times or more. J is TRBJ2-7 and V is TRBV7-9; D uncertain. V gave up 2 bases and J gave up 9 bases, with 11 bases separating them. The CDR3 extends over 12 amino acids. The germline gives CDR1 SEHNR, CDR2 FQNEAQ (reference sequence). CDR3 protein: CASSLSLTGQYF. CDR3 coding DNA: TGTGCCAGCAGCTTAAGTCTGACCGGGCAGTACTTC.

V is TRBV5-1 and J is TRBJ1-1; 7 bases line up with TRBD1. The CDR3 has 14 amino acids. J lost 5 bases, V lost 3 bases, and 7 bases had no gene match. CDR1 is SGHRS, CDR2 YFSETQ, per germline. The DNA for the CDR3 is TGCGCCAGCAGCTCCCAGGGGGTTGGTACTGAAGCTTTCTTT. Protein product: CASSSQGVGTEAFF.

CDR3 coding DNA: TGTGCCAGCAGCTTGAGGGCCTTAACTAGTGAGCAGTTCTTC. It encodes CASSLRALTSEQFF. This chain links TRBV5-4 with TRBJ2-1; D is possibly TRBD2 (5 bases). CDR1 is SGHNT and CDR2 is YYREEE in the germline V gene (reference sequence). V lost 1 base to trimming and J lost 9 bases, with 14 bases between them. The CDR3 length is 14 residues.

The rearrangement joins TRBV6-4 to TRBJ2-6, with a possible D match to TRBD2 (6 bases). Germline loops: CDR1 MRHNA, CDR2 SNTAGT. The CDR3 length is 15 residues. Trimming removed 9 bases from V and 2 bases from J, with 14 bases in between. CDR3: CARYLWGAGANVLTF. The CDR3 DNA sequence: TGTGCCAGATATCTGTGGGGGGCTGGGGCCAACGTCCTGACTTTC.